This T cell receptor (beta chain) was recorded in a study of control samples from healthy donors and cancer patients. TCRdb's copy holds only in-frame clones and misses some; the assay was immunoSEQ multiplex PCR. This table holds approximately 90,000 clones, 85% to 95% found once. CDR1 and CDR2 from the germline V gene are MNHNY and SVGAGI (reference sequence). The V and J ends lost 2 bases and 9 bases respectively, with 14 bases between them. The CDR3 spans 14 residues. This receptor was identified in a woman aged 30 to 39 in good health. This chain links TRBV6-6 with TRBJ2-1; D may be TRBD2 (6 bases). Sample: blood. The CDR3: CASSYGILALEQFF. For the CDR3, the DNA is TGTGCCAGCAGTTACGGCATACTAGCACTTGAGCAGTTCTTC.